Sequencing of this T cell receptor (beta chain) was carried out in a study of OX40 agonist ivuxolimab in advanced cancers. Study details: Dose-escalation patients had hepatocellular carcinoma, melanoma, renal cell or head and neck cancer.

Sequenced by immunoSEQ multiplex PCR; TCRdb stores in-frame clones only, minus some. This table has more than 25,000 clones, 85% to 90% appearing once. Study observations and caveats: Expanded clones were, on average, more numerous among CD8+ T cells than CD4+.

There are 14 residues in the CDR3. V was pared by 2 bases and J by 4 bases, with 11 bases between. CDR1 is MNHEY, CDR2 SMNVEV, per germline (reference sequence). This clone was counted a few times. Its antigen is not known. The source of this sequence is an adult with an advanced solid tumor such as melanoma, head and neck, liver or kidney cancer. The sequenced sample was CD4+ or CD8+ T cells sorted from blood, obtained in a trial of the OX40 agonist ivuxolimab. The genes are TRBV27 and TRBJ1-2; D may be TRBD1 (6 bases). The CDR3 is CASSLAGATYGYTF. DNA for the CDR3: TGTGCCAGCAGTTTAGCAGGGGCGACCTATGGCTACACCTTC.